These 28 T cell receptor beta chains were sequenced from one sample in a study of technical replicates of blood from several donors. Sequenced by immunoSEQ multiplex PCR; TCRdb stores in-frame clones only, minus some. The sample yields 67,000 or so clones, roughly 89% seen once. The sequencing sample was made of T cells isolated from PBMCs. The receptor source for this set is a human donor in good health.

V and J are TRBV6-1 and TRBJ2-1; perhaps TRBD2 as D (5 bases). The V end lost 6 bases, the J end lost 6 bases, and 15 bases lay between the germline ends. Germline V CDR1 and CDR2: MNHNS, SASEGT. This CDR3 is 14 amino acids long. The CDR3 protein is CASSAGHRVNEQFF. The CDR3 bases are TGTGCCAGCAGCGCGGGTCATAGGGTCAATGAGCAGTTCTTC.

The chain recombines TRBV5-4 with TRBJ1-1, with 8 bases lining up with TRBD1. From germline, CDR1 is SGHNT and CDR2 YYREEE (reference sequence). This CDR3 has 14 residues. The V gene end was trimmed by 4 bases and the J gene end by 7 bases; junction bases not matched to a gene: 9. The CDR3 spells CASSPRGLLSEAFF. The CDR3 nucleotides are TGTGCCAGCAGCCCCAGGGGGCTATTAAGTGAAGCTTTCTTT.

The chain couples TRBV5-1 to TRBJ2-2; 7 nucleotides align to TRBD2. CDR3 length: 14 amino acids. V gave up 0 bases and J gave up 5 bases; unmatched junction bases: 1. The germline V gene has CDR1 SGHRS and CDR2 YFSETQ. CDR3 residues: CASSLAGGTGELFF. The CDR3 bases are TGCGCCAGCAGCTTGGCCGGGGGGACCGGGGAGCTGTTTTTT.

In its sample, this clone was seen once. The chain has TRBV7-8 and TRBJ2-5, with 7 nucleotides matching TRBD1. Losses at the gene ends were 2 bases for V and 3 bases for J; bases not matched to a gene: 9. CDR3 size: 16 residues. The germline V gene has CDR1 SGHVS and CDR2 FQNEAQ. CDR3 protein: CASSLTPRTGEETQYF. In DNA form, the CDR3 reads TGTGCCAGCAGCTTAACTCCCCGGACAGGCGAAGAGACCCAGTACTTC. The variable domain in full, with the rest retrieved from reference TRBV7-8 and TRBJ2-5, is GAGVSQSPRYKVAKRGQDVALRCDPISGHVSLFWYQQALGQGPEFLTYFQNEAQLDKSGLPSDRFFAERPEGSVSTLKIQRTQQEDSAVYLCASSLTPRTGEETQYFGPGTRLLVL.

V is TRBV4-1 and J is TRBJ2-7; the match to TRBD2 covers 14 bases. Germline V CDR1 and CDR2: MGHRA, YSYEKL. The J segment lost 6 bases and the V segment lost 4 bases, leaving 5 bases of the junction unmatched. The CDR3 contains 15 residues. Here the CDR3 DNA reads TGCGCCAGCAGCCCGGGACTAGCGGGAGAGATCGAGCAGTACTTC. It encodes CASSPGLAGEIEQYF.

The rearrangement uses TRBV6-6 and TRBJ2-5, with D possibly matching TRBD1 (6 bases). Germline CDR1 and CDR2: MNHNY and SVGAGI (reference sequence). The CDR3 is made up of 13 amino acids. Trimming shortened V by 7 bases and J by 3 bases, and 12 bases separated the two germline ends. The CDR3 sequence: CASTRQAEETQYF. CDR3 DNA: TGTGCCAGCACCAGACAGGCGGAAGAGACCCAGTACTTC.

This chain uses TRBV10-2 with TRBJ1-1; D may be TRBD1 (6 bases). The CDR3 runs to 14 residues. The ends were cut back, 5 bases at V and 9 bases at J, with 19 bases in the middle. The germline V gene encodes CDR1 WSHSY and CDR2 SAAADI. In DNA, the CDR3 is TGCGCCAGCAGTAGTTCGTATGGGACATTGAAAGCTTTCTTT. This codes for CASSSSYGTLKAFF.

This clone was detected only once. This chain joins TRBV19 and TRBJ2-2; TRBD2 agrees at 9 bases. The CDR3 sequence is 17 residues long. The germline gives CDR1 LNHDA, CDR2 SQIVND (reference sequence). The V segment lost 4 bases and the J segment 5 bases; nucleotides outside the gene matches: 11. CDR3 sequence reads: CASSTLAGVVGTGELFF. CDR3 DNA: TGTGCCAGTAGTACCTTAGCGGGAGTGGTTGGAACCGGGGAGCTGTTTTTT.

The chain carries TRBV7-2 and TRBJ2-2; a possible D gene is TRBD2 (5 bases). CDR1 SGHTA and CDR2 FQGNSA come from the germline V gene. The CDR3 has 17 amino acids. The V end was cut by 1 base, the J end by 3 bases, with 15 bases between. Here the CDR3 reads CASSLEVGEVDTGELFF. The CDR3 nucleotides read TGTGCCAGCAGCTTAGAGGTGGGAGAAGTGGACACCGGGGAGCTGTTTTTT.

V is TRBV30 and J is TRBJ2-5, with D possibly TRBD1 on 5 matching bases. The CDR3 has 12 amino acids. In germline, CDR1 is GTSNPN, CDR2 SVGIG (reference sequence). V was pared by 6 bases and J by 2 bases, with 10 bases between. CDR3 in amino acids: CACATVQETQYF. CDR3 sequence (DNA): TGTGCCTGTGCGACAGTACAAGAGACCCAGTACTTC.

The gene calls are TRBV4-1 and TRBJ2-7; TRBD2 might be the D (5 bases). This CDR3 has 13 amino acids. The V gene's germline CDR1 is MGHRA and CDR2 YSYEKL. Trimming took off 6 bases at V and 6 bases at J, with 15 bases between the two ends. This CDR3 is CASSHGGPAEQYF. CDR3 DNA sequence: TGCGCCAGCAGTCACGGCGGGCCTGCCGAGCAGTACTTC.

The rearrangement uses TRBV29-1 and TRBJ1-2; perhaps TRBD1 as D (5 bases). This CDR3 is built from 14 residues. Germline V gene data show CDR1 as SQVTM and CDR2 as ANQGSEA. Trimming shortened V by 1 base and J by 3 bases, and 12 bases separated the two germline ends. The CDR3 sequence: CSVEGQGMDYGYTF. The CDR3 DNA reads as TGCAGCGTTGAAGGGCAGGGTATGGACTATGGCTACACCTTC.

The chain has TRBV9 and TRBJ1-1; 9 positions agree with TRBD1. V lost 3 bases to trimming and J lost 4 bases; unmatched junction nucleotides: 4. The germline V gene has CDR1 SGDLS and CDR2 YYNGEE. This CDR3 is 14 amino acids long. Here the CDR3 reads CASSADRGPTEAFF. For the CDR3, the DNA is TGTGCCAGCAGCGCGGACAGGGGACCCACTGAAGCTTTCTTT. Together with reference TRBV9 and TRBJ1-1, the CDR3 gives the full variable domain: DSGVTQTPKHLITATGQRVTLRCSPRSGDLSVYWYQQSLDQGLQFLIQYYNGEERAKGNILERFSAQQFPDLHSELNLSSLELGDSALYFCASSADRGPTEAFFGQGTRLTVV.

The chain carries TRBV27 and TRBJ1-1, with D possibly matching TRBD1 (5 bases). The CDR3 is 14 amino acids. V dropped 3 bases and J dropped 0 bases, with 8 bases sitting between them. The germline V gene has CDR1 MNHEY and CDR2 SMNVEV (reference sequence). CDR3 nucleotide sequence: TGTGCCAGCAGTTTCGGGGGGTTGAACACTGAAGCTTTCTTT. Translated, it gives CASSFGGLNTEAFF.

The chain is built from TRBV10-3 and TRBJ2-2, with 9 positions matching TRBD1. Trimming removed 7 bases from V and 3 bases from J; junction bases left unmatched: 3. This CDR3 has 14 residues. Germline CDR1 ENHRY, CDR2 SYGVKD. CDR3 sequence (DNA): TGTGCCATCAAGGGACAGGGAGACACCGGGGAGCTGTTTTTT. This sequence encodes CAIKGQGDTGELFF.

The chain employs TRBV7-3 and TRBJ2-5; perhaps TRBD2 as D (5 bases). V was trimmed by 1 base and J by 0 bases, leaving 18 bases between them. The CDR3 extends over 18 amino acids. Germline CDR1 SGHTA, CDR2 FQGTGA. CDR3 in DNA: TGTGCCAGCAGCTTAAATGGCCGGGGTGGACTCTACCAAGAGACCCAGTACTTC. Its translation: CASSLNGRGGLYQETQYF.

The chain is built from TRBV4-1 and TRBJ1-4; D unclear. In germline, CDR1 is MGHRA, CDR2 YSYEKL. Trimming removed 0 bases at V and 7 bases at J, with 18 bases between. The CDR3 sequence is 17 residues long. CDR3 DNA sequence: TGCGCCAGCAGCCAAGATACGAGAAGGGAGAGCGGTGAAAAACTGTTTTTT. It codes for CASSQDTRRESGEKLFF.

V is TRBV27 and J is TRBJ2-7; TRBD1 aligns across 8 bases. CDR1 is MNHEY, CDR2 SMNVEV, per germline (reference sequence). Germline trimming cut 0 bases from V and 0 bases from J; bases unmatched to any gene: 7. CDR3 length: 17 residues. Here the CDR3 reads CASSLSFRDRPSYEQYF. DNA for the CDR3: TGTGCCAGCAGTTTATCGTTCCGGGACAGGCCCTCCTACGAGCAGTACTTC.

This chain uses TRBV7-9 with TRBJ2-5, with no clear D. V lost 3 bases to trimming and J lost 4 bases, with 9 bases between them. The CDR3 is 13 residues long. CDR1 is SEHNR, CDR2 FQNEAQ, per germline (reference sequence). Here the CDR3 reads CASSLWAGETQYF. The CDR3 nucleotides read TGTGCCAGCAGCTTGTGGGCCGGAGAGACCCAGTACTTC. Looking up the rest from reference TRBV7-9 and TRBJ2-5 gives the full variable domain: DTGVSQNPRHKITKRGQNVTFRCDPISEHNRLYWYRQTLGQGPEFLTYFQNEAQLEKSRLLSDRFSAERPKGSFSTLEIQRTEQGDSAMYLCASSLWAGETQYFGPGTRLLVL.

The V and J genes are TRBV10-3 and TRBJ1-1; D remains unclear. Between the trimmed V and J ends, which lost 5 bases and 4 bases, there was a span of 11 bases. Germline V gene sequence: CDR1 ENHRY, CDR2 SYGVKD. CDR3 size: 13 residues. Written as DNA, the CDR3 is TGTGCCATCAGTCGACCGGCGGGCACTGAAGCTTTCTTT. Translating it yields CAISRPAGTEAFF.

This chain joins TRBV9 and TRBJ1-1; TRBD1 agrees at 9 bases. Germline V gene sequence: CDR1 SGDLS, CDR2 YYNGEE. J lost 4 bases, V lost 4 bases, and 5 bases had no gene match. The CDR3 consists of 14 residues. CDR3 in DNA: TGTGCCAGCAGCACGGGACAGGGCGCCACTGAAGCTTTCTTT. This sequence encodes CASSTGQGATEAFF.

The chain carries TRBV7-6 and TRBJ2-7, with 8 nucleotides matching TRBD1. The V gene end was trimmed by 5 bases and the J gene end by 6 bases; junction bases not matched to a gene: 9. The V gene's germline CDR1 is SGHVS and CDR2 FNYEAQ. This CDR3 region has 14 residues. The CDR3 DNA sequence: TGTGCCAGCAGCCAACAATCACAGGGGGTCGAGCAGTACTTC. Translating gives CASSQQSQGVEQYF. Using reference TRBV7-6 and TRBJ2-7 for the parts outside the CDR3, the full variable domain is GAGVSQSPRYKVTKRGQDVALRCDPISGHVSLYWYRQALGQGPEFLTYFNYEAQQDKSGLPNDRFSAERPEGSISTLTIQRTEQRDSAMYRCASSQQSQGVEQYFGPGTRLTVT.

The V gene is TRBV29-1, the J gene TRBJ2-7, with D tentatively TRBD2 (6 bases). V gave up 7 bases and J gave up 4 bases, with 14 bases separating them. Per the germline V gene, CDR1 is SQVTM and CDR2 is ANQGSEA. The CDR3 has 12 residues. The CDR3 DNA is TGCAGCGCCGGGACTTCCAAATACGAGCAGTACTTC. This encodes CSAGTSKYEQYF.

The chain links TRBV6-5 to TRBJ2-2; TRBD1 agrees at 9 bases. V was clipped by 2 bases and J by 3 bases; unmatched bases: 1. The CDR3 is 15 residues long. From germline, CDR1 is MNHEY and CDR2 SVGAGI. CDR3 DNA: TGTGCCAGCAGTTACGGGACAGGGTACACCGGGGAGCTGTTTTTT. It encodes CASSYGTGYTGELFF.

As regards this clone: Other DNA sequences from this sample encode an identical CDR3 as well. The chain is built from TRBV28 and TRBJ2-7; 8 bases match TRBD1. Trimming removed 6 bases from V and 4 bases from J; junction bases left unmatched: 8. The CDR3 extends over 14 amino acids. Germline-derived CDR1 and CDR2 are MDHEN and SYDVKM. This chain's CDR3 is CASSLTGGSYEQYF. The CDR3 DNA sequence: TGTGCCAGCAGCCTTACAGGGGGGTCTTACGAGCAGTACTTC.

V gene TRBV2 combines with J gene TRBJ1-1, with TRBD1 as a possible D gene (6 bases). This CDR3 has 14 amino acids. Germline values: CDR1 SNHLY, CDR2 FYNNEI. V was trimmed by 4 bases and J by 4 bases, leaving 13 bases between them. CDR3 region: CASSGGGRFTEAFF. CDR3 in DNA: TGTGCCAGCAGTGGTGGGGGCCGGTTCACTGAAGCTTTCTTT.

The chain has TRBV2 and TRBJ2-1; 10 bases agree with TRBD2. Unmatched junction bases numbered 5, after V lost 3 bases and J lost 6 bases. This CDR3 comprises 15 residues. Germline V lookup: CDR1 SNHLY, CDR2 FYNNEI. CDR3 amino acids: CASSETSGWANEQFF. The CDR3 nucleotides read TGTGCCAGCAGTGAGACTAGCGGGTGGGCCAATGAGCAGTTCTTC.

V usage is TRBV25-1 and J usage is TRBJ2-5; 7 bases line up with TRBD1. Trimming removed 8 bases from V and 3 bases from J; junction bases left unmatched: 3. Germline V gives CDR1 MGHDK, CDR2 SYGVNS. The CDR3 extends over 12 amino acids. This CDR3 reads CASWDRKETQYF. CDR3 coding DNA: TGTGCCAGCTGGGACAGAAAAGAGACCCAGTACTTC.